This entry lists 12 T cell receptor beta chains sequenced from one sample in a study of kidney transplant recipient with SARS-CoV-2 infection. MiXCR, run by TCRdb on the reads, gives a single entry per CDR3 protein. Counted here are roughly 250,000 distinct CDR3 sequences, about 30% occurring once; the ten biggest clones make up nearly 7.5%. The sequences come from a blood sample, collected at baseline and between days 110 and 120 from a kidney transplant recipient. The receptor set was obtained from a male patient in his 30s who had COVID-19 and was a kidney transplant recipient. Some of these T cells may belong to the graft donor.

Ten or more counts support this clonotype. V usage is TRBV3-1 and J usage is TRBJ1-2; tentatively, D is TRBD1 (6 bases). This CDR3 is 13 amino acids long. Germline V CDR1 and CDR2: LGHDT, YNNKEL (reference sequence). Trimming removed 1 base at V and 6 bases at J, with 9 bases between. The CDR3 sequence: CASSQAYRDGYTF. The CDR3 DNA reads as TGTGCCAGCAGCCAAGCATACAGGGATGGCTACACCTTC.

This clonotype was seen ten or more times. The CDR3 loop reads CASSHLRESRKTYGYTF. In DNA form, the CDR3 reads TGTGCCAGCAGCCACCTTCGTGAATCTCGAAAGACCTATGGCTACACCTTC. This sequence joins TRBV7-6 and TRBJ1-2, with D hard to call. This CDR3 comprises 17 residues. Germline values: CDR1 SGHVS, CDR2 FNYEAQ. Trimming took 5 bases from V and 4 from J, leaving 23 bases between them.

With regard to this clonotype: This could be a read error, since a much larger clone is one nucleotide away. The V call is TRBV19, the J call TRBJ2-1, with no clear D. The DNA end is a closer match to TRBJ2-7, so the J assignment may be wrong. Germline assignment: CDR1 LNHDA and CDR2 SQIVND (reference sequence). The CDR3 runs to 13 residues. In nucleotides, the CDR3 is TGTGCCAGTAGTGGAAAGGGAAGGAGCGAGCAGTACTTC. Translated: CASSGKGRSEQYF.

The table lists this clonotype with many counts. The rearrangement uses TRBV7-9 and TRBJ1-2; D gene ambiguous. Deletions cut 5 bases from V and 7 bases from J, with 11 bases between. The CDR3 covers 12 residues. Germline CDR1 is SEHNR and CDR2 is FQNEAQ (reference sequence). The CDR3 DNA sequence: TGTGCCAGCAGCCTAGGGTTTTCTGGCTACACCTTC. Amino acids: CASSLGFSGYTF. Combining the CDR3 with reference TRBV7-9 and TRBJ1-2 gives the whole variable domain DTGVSQNPRHKITKRGQNVTFRCDPISEHNRLYWYRQTLGQGPEFLTYFQNEAQLEKSRLLSDRFSAERPKGSFSTLEIQRTEQGDSAMYLCASSLGFSGYTFGSGTRLTVV.

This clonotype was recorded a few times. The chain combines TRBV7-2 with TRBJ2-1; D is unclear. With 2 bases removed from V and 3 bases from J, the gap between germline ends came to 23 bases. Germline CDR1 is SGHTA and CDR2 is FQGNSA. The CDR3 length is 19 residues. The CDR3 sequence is CASSLNRRSRTKNYNEQFF. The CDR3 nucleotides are TGTGCCAGCAGCTTAAACCGAAGGAGTCGGACCAAAAACTACAATGAGCAGTTCTTC.

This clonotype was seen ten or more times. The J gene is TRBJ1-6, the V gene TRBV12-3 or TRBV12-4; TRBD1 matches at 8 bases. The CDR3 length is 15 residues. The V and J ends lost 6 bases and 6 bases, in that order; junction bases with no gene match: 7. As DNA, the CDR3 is TGTGCCAGCAGAGCCGGGACAGGAGGTAATTCACCCCTCCACTTT. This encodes CASRAGTGGNSPLHF.

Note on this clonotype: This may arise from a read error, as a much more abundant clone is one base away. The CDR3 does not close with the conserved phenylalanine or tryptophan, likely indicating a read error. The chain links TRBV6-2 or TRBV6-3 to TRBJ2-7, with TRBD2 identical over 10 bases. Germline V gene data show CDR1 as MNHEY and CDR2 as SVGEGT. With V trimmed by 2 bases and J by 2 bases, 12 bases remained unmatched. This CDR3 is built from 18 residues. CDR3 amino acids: CASSYRVRLAGAAYEQYL. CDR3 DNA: TGTGCCAGCAGTTACCGGGTCCGTCTAGCGGGAGCGGCCTACGAGCAGTACCTC.

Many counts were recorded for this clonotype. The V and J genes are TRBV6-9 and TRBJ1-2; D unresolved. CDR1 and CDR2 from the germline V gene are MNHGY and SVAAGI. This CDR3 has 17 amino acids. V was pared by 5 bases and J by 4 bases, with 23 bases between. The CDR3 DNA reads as TGTGCCAGCAGTGTTTTAAAGCCTTACGGAAAGACCTATGGCTACACCTTC. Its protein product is CASSVLKPYGKTYGYTF.

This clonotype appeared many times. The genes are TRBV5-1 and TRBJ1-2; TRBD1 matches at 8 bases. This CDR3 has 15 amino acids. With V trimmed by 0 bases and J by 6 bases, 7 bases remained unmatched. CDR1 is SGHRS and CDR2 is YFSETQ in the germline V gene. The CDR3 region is CASSLGSRGLHGYTF. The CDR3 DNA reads TGCGCCAGCAGCTTGGGTTCCAGGGGGCTACATGGCTACACCTTC.

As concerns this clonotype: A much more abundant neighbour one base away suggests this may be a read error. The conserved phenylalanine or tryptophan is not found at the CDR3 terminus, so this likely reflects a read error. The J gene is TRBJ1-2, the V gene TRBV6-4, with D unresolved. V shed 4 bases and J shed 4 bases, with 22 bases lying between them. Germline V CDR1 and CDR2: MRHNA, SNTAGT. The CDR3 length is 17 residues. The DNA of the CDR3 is TGTGCCAGCAGTGCGCGCTGCTCACACGGAAAGACCTATGGCTACACCCTC. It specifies CASSARCSHGKTYGYTL.

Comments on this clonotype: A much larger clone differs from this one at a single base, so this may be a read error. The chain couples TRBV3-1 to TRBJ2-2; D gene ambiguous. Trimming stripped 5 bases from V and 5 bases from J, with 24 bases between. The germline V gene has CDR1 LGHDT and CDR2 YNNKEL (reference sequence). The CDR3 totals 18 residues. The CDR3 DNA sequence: TGTGCCAGCAGCGAGCAAGCTCCCATTTTAGGCTTGACCGGGGAGCTGTTTTTT. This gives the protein CASSEQAPILGLTGELFF.

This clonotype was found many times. CDR3 loop: CASPGCNSRKTYGYTF. The CDR3 region has the DNA TGTGCCAGCCCGGGTTGCAATAGTCGAAAGACCTATGGCTACACCTTC. The V and J genes are TRBV5-6 and TRBJ1-2; D gene ambiguous. CDR1 SGHDT and CDR2 YYEEEE come from the germline V gene. The CDR3 is 16 residues long. V was trimmed by 7 bases and J by 4 bases, leaving 23 bases between them.